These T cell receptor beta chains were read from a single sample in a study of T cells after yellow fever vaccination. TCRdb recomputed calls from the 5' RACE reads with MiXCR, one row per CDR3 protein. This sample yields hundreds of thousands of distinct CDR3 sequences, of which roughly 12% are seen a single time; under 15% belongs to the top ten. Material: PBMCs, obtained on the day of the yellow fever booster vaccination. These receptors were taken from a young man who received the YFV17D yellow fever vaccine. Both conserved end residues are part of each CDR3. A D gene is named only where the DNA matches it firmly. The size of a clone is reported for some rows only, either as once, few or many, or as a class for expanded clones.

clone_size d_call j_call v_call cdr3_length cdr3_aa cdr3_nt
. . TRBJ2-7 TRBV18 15 CASSPRDTYSYEQYF TGTGCCAGCTCACCACGGGACACCTACTCCTACGAGCAGTACTTC
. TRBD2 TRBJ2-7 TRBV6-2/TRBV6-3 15 CASSKTSGRMYEQYF TGTGCCAGCAGTAAAACTAGCGGGAGAATGTACGAGCAGTACTTC
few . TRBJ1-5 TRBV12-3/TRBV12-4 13 CASSPVRGQPQHF TGTGCCAGCAGCCCCGTCAGGGGTCAGCCCCAGCATTTT
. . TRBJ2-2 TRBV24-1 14 CATSPGGYTGELFF TGTGCCACCAGTCCCGGGGGATACACCGGGGAGCTGTTTTTT
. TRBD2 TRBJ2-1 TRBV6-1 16 CASRTGLAASYNEQFF TGTGCCAGCAGAACGGGACTAGCGGCCTCCTACAATGAGCAGTTCTTC
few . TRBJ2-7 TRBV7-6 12 CASSLDSNEQYF TGTGCCAGCAGCTTAGACAGTAACGAGCAGTACTTC
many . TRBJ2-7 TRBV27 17 CASIGVSGEFSRYEQYF TGTGCGAGCATCGGGGTATCGGGGGAGTTCTCTCGATACGAGCAGTACTTC
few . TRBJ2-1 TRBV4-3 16 CASSQEGLGVYNEQFF TGCGCCAGCAGCCAAGAAGGGCTAGGGGTCTACAATGAGCAGTTCTTC
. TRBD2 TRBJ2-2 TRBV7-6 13 CASRRGASGELFF TGTGCCAGCAGGCGGGGGGCCAGCGGGGAGCTGTTTTTT
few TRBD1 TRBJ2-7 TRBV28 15 CASSLMAGGLHEQYF TGTGCCAGCAGTTTAATGGCAGGGGGCCTCCACGAGCAGTACTTC
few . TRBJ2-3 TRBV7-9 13 CASSPNPTDTQYF TGTGCCAGCAGCCCTAACCCCACAGATACGCAGTATTTT
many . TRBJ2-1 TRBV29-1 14 CSVPKRASPYEQFF TGCAGCGTTCCTAAGCGGGCTTCTCCATATGAGCAGTTCTTC
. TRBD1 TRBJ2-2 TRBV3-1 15 CASSRDRSNTGELFF TGTGCCAGCAGCCGGGACAGGAGTAACACCGGGGAGCTGTTTTTT
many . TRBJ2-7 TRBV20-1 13 CSGNRLLGDEQYF TGCAGTGGTAACAGGCTCCTGGGGGACGAGCAGTACTTC
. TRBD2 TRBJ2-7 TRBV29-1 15 CSVVSSGNNIAEQYF TGCAGCGTTGTGTCTAGCGGGAATAATATAGCCGAGCAGTACTTC
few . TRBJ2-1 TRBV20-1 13 CSASRDVEGEQFF TGCAGTGCCAGCCGGGACGTGGAGGGTGAGCAGTTCTTC
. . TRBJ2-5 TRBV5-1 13 CASSQDNRETQYF TGCGCCAGCAGCCAGGACAATCGGGAGACCCAGTACTTC
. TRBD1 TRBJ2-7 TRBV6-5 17 CASSYGTWDRGGYEQYF TGTGCCAGCAGTTACGGGACTTGGGACAGGGGAGGCTACGAGCAGTACTTC
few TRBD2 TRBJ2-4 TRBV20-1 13 CSARDGLANIQYF TGCAGTGCTAGAGATGGACTAGCGAACATTCAGTACTTC
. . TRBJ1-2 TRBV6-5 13 CASSYSLGVGYTF TGTGCCAGCAGTTACTCGTTAGGGGTCGGCTACACCTTC
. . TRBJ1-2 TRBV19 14 CASTPHPKNYGYTF TGTGCCAGTACCCCACACCCGAAGAACTATGGCTACACCTTC
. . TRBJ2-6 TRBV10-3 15 CATQGTLSGANVLTF TGTGCCACCCAAGGAACCCTCTCTGGGGCCAACGTCCTGACTTTC
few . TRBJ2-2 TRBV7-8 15 CASCREWRCTGELFF TGTGCCAGTTGTAGGGAGTGGAGGTGCACCGGGGAGCTGTTTTTT
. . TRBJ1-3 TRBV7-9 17 CASSLVVGTRSGNTIYF TGTGCCAGCAGCTTAGTAGTGGGTACCCGTTCTGGAAACACCATATATTTT
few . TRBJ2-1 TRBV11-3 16 CASSLGWDPPYNEQFF TGTGCCAGCAGCTTAGGTTGGGACCCTCCCTACAATGAGCAGTTCTTC
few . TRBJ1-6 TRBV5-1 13 CASSLTENSPLHF TGCGCCAGCAGCCTGACAGAAAATTCACCCCTCCACTTT
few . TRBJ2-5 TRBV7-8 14 CASSLPAGAETQYF TGTGCCAGCAGCTTACCGGCAGGAGCAGAGACCCAGTACTTC
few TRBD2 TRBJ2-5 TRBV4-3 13 CASSSSGVETQYF TGCGCCAGCAGTTCTAGCGGGGTTGAGACCCAGTACTTC
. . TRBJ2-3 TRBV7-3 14 CASSPEDRRDTQYF TGTGCCAGCAGCCCGGAAGACAGACGCGATACGCAGTATTTT
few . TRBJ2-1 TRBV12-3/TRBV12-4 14 CASSPNWGGNEQFF TGTGCCAGCAGCCCCAATTGGGGTGGCAATGAGCAGTTCTTC
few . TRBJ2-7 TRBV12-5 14 CASGLMGLLYEQYF TGTGCTAGTGGTCTAATGGGGCTATTATACGAGCAGTACTTC
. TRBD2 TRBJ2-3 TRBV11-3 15 CASSSGGTSLDTQYF TGTGCCAGCAGCTCCGGCGGGACTAGCCTAGATACGCAGTATTTT
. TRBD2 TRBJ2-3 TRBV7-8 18 CASSLSPGLADGADTQYF TGTGCCAGCAGCTTATCCCCGGGACTAGCGGACGGAGCAGATACGCAGTATTTT
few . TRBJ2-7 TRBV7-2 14 CASSLESHSYEQYF TGTGCCAGCAGCTTAGAGAGCCACTCCTACGAGCAGTACTTC
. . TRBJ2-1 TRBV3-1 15 CASSQGMIQYNEQFF TGTGCCAGCAGCCAAGGAATGATACAGTACAATGAGCAGTTCTTC
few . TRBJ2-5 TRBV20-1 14 CSARPQGTQETQYF TGCAGTGCTAGACCGCAGGGGACCCAAGAGACCCAGTACTTC
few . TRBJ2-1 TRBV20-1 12 CSATRTPNEQFF TGCAGTGCCACGAGAACCCCCAATGAGCAGTTCTTC
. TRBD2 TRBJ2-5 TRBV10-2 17 CASSPLFSGRGQETQYF TGCGCCAGCAGCCCCTTATTTAGCGGGAGGGGACAGGAGACCCAGTACTTC
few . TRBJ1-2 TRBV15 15 CATSRDRPGDYGYTF TGTGCCACCAGCAGAGATCGCCCAGGGGACTATGGCTACACCTTC
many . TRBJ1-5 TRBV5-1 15 CASSLAGRRDQPQHF TGCGCCAGCAGCTTGGCGGGGCGTAGGGATCAGCCCCAGCATTTT
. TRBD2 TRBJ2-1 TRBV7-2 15 CASSLGSGRTPEQFF TGTGCCAGCAGCTTAGGAAGCGGGAGGACCCCCGAGCAGTTCTTC
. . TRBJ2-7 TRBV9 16 CASSVAGGQGDGEQYF TGTGCCAGCAGCGTAGCCGGGGGTCAAGGGGATGGCGAGCAGTACTTC
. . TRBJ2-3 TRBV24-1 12 CATSDVRSTQYF TGTGCCACCAGTGATGTTAGAAGTACGCAGTATTTT
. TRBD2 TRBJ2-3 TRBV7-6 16 CASSVSPGLAGDTQYF TGTGCCAGCAGCGTTAGCCCGGGACTAGCGGGAGATACGCAGTATTTT
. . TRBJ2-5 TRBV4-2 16 CASSHPAGTLQETQYF TGTGCCAGCAGCCACCCAGCCGGGACTCTTCAAGAGACCCAGTACTTC
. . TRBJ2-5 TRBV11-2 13 CASSPDSGQTQYF TGTGCCAGCAGTCCCGACTCGGGGCAGACCCAGTACTTC
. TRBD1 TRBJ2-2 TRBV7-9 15 CASSRGTGSDGELFF TGTGCCAGCAGCAGAGGGACAGGGTCAGACGGGGAGCTGTTTTTT
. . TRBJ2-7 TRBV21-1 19 CASYSTGGPNTESSYEQYF TGTGCCAGCTATAGTACAGGGGGCCCTAATACCGAAAGCTCCTACGAGCAGTACTTC
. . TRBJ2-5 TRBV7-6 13 CASSLREFGTQYF TGTGCCAGCAGCTTAAGGGAATTCGGGACCCAGTACTTC
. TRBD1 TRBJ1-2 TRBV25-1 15 CASSEYWQGADGYTF TGTGCCAGCAGTGAATATTGGCAGGGGGCGGATGGCTACACCTTC
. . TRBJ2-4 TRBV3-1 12 CASLGSKNIQYF TGTGCCAGCTTGGGGTCCAAAAACATTCAGTACTTC
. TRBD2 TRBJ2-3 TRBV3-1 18 CATTPTSGTSDYTDTQYF TGTGCCACCACCCCTACATCCGGGACTAGCGACTACACAGATACGCAGTATTTT
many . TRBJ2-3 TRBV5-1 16 CASSSKAGPGSDTQYF TGCGCCAGCAGCTCTAAAGCGGGTCCCGGGAGCGATACGCAGTATTTT
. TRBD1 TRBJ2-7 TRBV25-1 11 CASEGPGQSYF TGTGCCAGCGAGGGCCCGGGACAGTCGTACTTC
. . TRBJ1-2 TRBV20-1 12 CSETGGNYGYTF TGCAGTGAGACAGGCGGAAACTATGGCTACACCTTC
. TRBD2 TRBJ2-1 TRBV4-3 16 CASSQINLAGVWEQFF TGCGCCAGCAGCCAAATTAATCTAGCGGGAGTTTGGGAGCAGTTCTTC
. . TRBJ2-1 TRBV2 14 CASSEAHSYNEQFF TGTGCCAGCAGTGAAGCCCATTCCTACAATGAGCAGTTCTTC
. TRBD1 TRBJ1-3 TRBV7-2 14 CASSRDSGGNTIYF TGTGCCAGCAGCAGGGACAGCGGTGGAAACACCATATATTTT
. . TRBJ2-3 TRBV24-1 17 CATSDLTAGFLPDTQYF TGTGCCACCAGTGATTTGACGGCAGGTTTTCTCCCAGATACGCAGTATTTT